The 24 T cell receptor beta chains below all came from one sample that was sequenced in a study of shared clonotypes between healthy human individuals. Assay used: immunoSEQ multiplex PCR; TCRdb lists only in-frame clones, some missing. The sample has a few million clones; over 85% are singletons. Specimen: naive CD4+ T cells from PBMCs. The subset was: CD45RA+ positively selected. Receptors were obtained from a man between 18 and 29 years old in good health. Some clones in this sample may be carry-over from other donors' samples.

A word on this clone: The sample carries other DNA sequences with the same CDR3. The chain employs TRBV6-5 and TRBJ2-7, with 7 bases that match TRBD1. The V gene end was trimmed by 2 bases and the J gene end by 0 bases; junction bases not matched to a gene: 1. Germline lookup yields CDR1 MNHEY and CDR2 SVGAGI. This CDR3 contains 14 residues. CDR3 sequence: CASSYRDSSYEQYF. The CDR3 DNA follows: TGTGCCAGCAGTTACCGGGACAGCTCCTACGAGCAGTACTTC.

V usage is TRBV4-1 and J usage is TRBJ1-5, with a possible D match to TRBD1 (6 bases). V lost 0 bases to trimming and J lost 1 base, with 19 bases between them. CDR1 is MGHRA and CDR2 is YSYEKL in the germline V gene. The CDR3 runs 19 residues. CDR3 bases: TGCGCCAGCAGCCAAGATGTAGGACAGCGCACCTCGAGCAATCAGCCCCAGCATTTT. This gives the protein CASSQDVGQRTSSNQPQHF.

The V and J genes are TRBV7-2 and TRBJ2-7, with D tentatively TRBD2 (5 bases). This CDR3 region has 13 residues. The germline V gene has CDR1 SGHTA and CDR2 FQGNSA. Trimming pared 8 bases from V and 4 bases from J, leaving 15 bases between. The DNA for the CDR3 is TGTGCCAGCTCCAAGACTGGCGGGTACGAGCAGTACTTC. The encoded protein is CASSKTGGYEQYF.

V gene TRBV25-1 combines with J gene TRBJ2-1, with TRBD1 identical over 8 bases. V shed 3 bases and J 9 bases; nucleotides not matched to a gene: 19. The CDR3 length is 18 residues. Per the germline V gene, CDR1 is MGHDK and CDR2 is SYGVNS. The CDR3 DNA sequence: TGTGCCAGCAGTGATGGCAGGACAGGGAGTTTCGTTCAGGGTGAGCAGTTCTTC. Protein product: CASSDGRTGSFVQGEQFF.

Points on this clone: This sample also contains other DNA sequences that code for the same CDR3. The chain is built from TRBV7-2 and TRBJ1-2, with 7 nucleotides matching TRBD1. CDR3 size: 12 residues. CDR1 and CDR2 (germline): SGHTA, FQGNSA. V dropped 3 bases and J dropped 7; count of bases not matched to a gene: 2. This CDR3 reads CASSLTGFGYTF. The CDR3 coding sequence is TGTGCCAGCAGCTTGACAGGGTTTGGCTACACCTTC. Full variable domain (rest looked up from reference TRBV7-2 and TRBJ1-2): GAGVSQSPSNKVTEKGKDVELRCDPISGHTALYWYRQSLGQGLEFLIYFQGNSAPDKSGLPSDRFSAERTGGSVSTLTIQRTQQEDSAVYLCASSLTGFGYTFGSGTRLTVV.

A note on this clone: The sample carries other DNA sequences with the same CDR3. This chain connects TRBV19 to TRBJ2-5, with TRBD2 as a possible D gene (6 bases). Between the trimmed V and J ends, which lost 3 bases and 4 bases, there was a span of 9 bases. The CDR3 totals 13 residues. Germline lookup yields CDR1 LNHDA and CDR2 SQIVND (reference sequence). CDR3 DNA sequence: TGTGCCAGTAGTATTGGAGGGGCAGAGACCCAGTACTTC. Encoded protein: CASSIGGAETQYF.

J is TRBJ2-7 and V is TRBV28; 8 bases fit TRBD2. After removal of 8 bases from V and 3 bases from J, the junction contained 12 bases not matched to a gene. Germline V gene sequence: CDR1 MDHEN, CDR2 SYDVKM. The CDR3 sequence is 15 residues long. In nucleotides, the CDR3 is TGTGCCAGCCCCCCAAGCGGGAGTAAAAACTACGAGCAGTACTTC. Protein: CASPPSGSKNYEQYF.

The chain recombines TRBV5-3 with TRBJ2-1; 14 positions match TRBD2. TRBV5-3 belongs to the ORF category, with a function that is uncertain. V shed 4 bases and J 9 bases; nucleotides not matched to a gene: 15. This CDR3 is 18 amino acids long. The CDR3 is CARSAGLAGVLGGFEQFF. The CDR3 DNA is TGTGCCAGAAGCGCGGGACTAGCGGGAGTGTTAGGTGGTTTTGAGCAGTTCTTC.

This chain joins TRBV28 and TRBJ1-1; no clear D gene. Trimming shortened V by 6 bases and J by 5 bases, and 19 bases separated the two germline ends. The CDR3 has 15 residues. CDR1 is MDHEN and CDR2 is SYDVKM in the germline V gene. For the CDR3, the DNA is TGTGCCAGCAGAACTAACCCGGGAGGACGGACTGAAGCTTTCTTT. It codes for CASRTNPGGRTEAFF.

V usage is TRBV28 and J usage is TRBJ1-5; 8 nucleotides agree with TRBD1. Germline-derived CDR1 and CDR2 are MDHEN and SYDVKM. Losses at the gene ends were 5 bases for V and 0 bases for J; bases not matched to a gene: 6. This CDR3 has 16 amino acids. This CDR3 reads CASSVPTGVSNQPQHF. The CDR3 region has the DNA TGTGCCAGCAGTGTGCCGACAGGGGTTAGCAATCAGCCCCAGCATTTT.

This chain links TRBV28 with TRBJ1-1, with 9 bases that match TRBD1. V was clipped by 6 bases and J by 2 bases; unmatched bases: 7. Germline CDR1 and CDR2: MDHEN and SYDVKM. The CDR3 has 15 residues. The CDR3 region is CASRAGQGFNTEAFF. Here the CDR3 DNA reads TGTGCCAGCAGGGCGGGACAGGGTTTTAACACTGAAGCTTTCTTT.

This sequence joins TRBV11-3 and TRBJ1-1; no reliable D call. V lost 4 bases to trimming and J lost 0 bases, with 12 bases between them. This CDR3 has 15 residues. The germline gives CDR1 SGHNT, CDR2 YENEEA. This CDR3 reads CASSSEGRMNTEAFF. CDR3 in DNA: TGTGCCAGCAGCTCAGAAGGCCGTATGAACACTGAAGCTTTCTTT.

V is TRBV6-5 and J is TRBJ2-5; 9 nucleotides agree with TRBD2. This CDR3 is built from 15 residues. The germline gives CDR1 MNHEY, CDR2 SVGAGI. CDR3 DNA sequence: TGTGCTAAGGGCAAGCGGGAGGCGGCCCGGGGGACCCAGTACTTC. Its translation is CAKGKREAARGTQYF.

In the case of this clone: In the same sample, other DNA sequences code for this CDR3. The rearrangement joins TRBV27 to TRBJ2-5; D not certain. V was trimmed by 3 bases and J by 4 bases, leaving 6 bases between them. The length of the CDR3 is 12 residues. The germline V gene encodes CDR1 MNHEY and CDR2 SMNVEV (reference sequence). In DNA, the CDR3 is TGTGCCAGCAGTTTTAAGGGAGAGACCCAGTACTTC. Translated, it gives CASSFKGETQYF.

The V call is TRBV5-1, the J call TRBJ1-5; perhaps TRBD1 as D (6 bases). CDR1 is SGHRS and CDR2 is YFSETQ in the germline V gene. The CDR3 sequence is 19 residues long. The V gene lost 0 bases and the J gene lost 0 bases, with 19 bases spanning the gap. The CDR3 sequence: CASSLVGWTERDSNQPQHF. In nucleotides, the CDR3 is TGCGCCAGCAGCTTGGTTGGGTGGACAGAGAGAGATAGCAATCAGCCCCAGCATTTT.

This clone was detected once. The chain links TRBV19 to TRBJ2-7; 8 bases are a match to TRBD1. J lost 3 bases, V lost 8 bases, and 9 bases had no gene match. CDR3 length: 14 residues. CDR1 and CDR2 from the germline V gene are LNHDA and SQIVND (reference sequence). The CDR3 region is CASRSGQGSYEQYF. The CDR3 nucleotides are TGTGCCAGTCGCTCCGGACAGGGAAGCTACGAGCAGTACTTC.

The chain recombines TRBV2 with TRBJ2-1; D unclear. The CDR3 runs to 15 residues. CDR1 and CDR2 (germline): SNHLY, FYNNEI. V was trimmed by 5 bases and J by 0 bases, leaving 11 bases between them. CDR3: CASSLRLGSYNEQFF. The CDR3 DNA reads TGTGCCAGCAGTTTGAGGCTAGGCTCCTACAATGAGCAGTTCTTC. Full variable domain (outside the CDR3, taken from reference TRBV2 and TRBJ2-1): EPEVTQTPSHQVTQMGQEVILRCVPISNHLYFYWYRQILGQKVEFLVSFYNNEISEKSEIFDDQFSVERPDGSNFTLKIRSTKLEDSAMYFCASSLRLGSYNEQFFGPGTRLTVL.

As regards this clone: Other DNA sequences of this sample code for an identical CDR3. V is TRBV28 and J is TRBJ1-6; D is perhaps TRBD1 (5 bases). CDR1 MDHEN and CDR2 SYDVKM come from the germline V gene. The V end lost 6 bases, the J end lost 7 bases, and 7 bases lay between the germline ends. The CDR3 sequence is 12 residues long. CDR3 sequence reads: CASRRGNSPLHF. As DNA, the CDR3 is TGTGCCAGCAGGAGGGGAAATTCACCCCTCCACTTT.

The J gene is TRBJ2-1, the V gene TRBV4-2; 8 positions agree with TRBD2. The length of the CDR3 is 14 residues. Germline CDR1 LGHNA, CDR2 YNFKEQ. V trimming: 8 bases; J trimming: 3 bases; junction bases outside the gene matches: 6. The CDR3 spells CASHRAGDYNEQFF. For the CDR3, the DNA is TGTGCCAGCCATCGAGCGGGAGACTACAATGAGCAGTTCTTC.

Notes on this clone: This sample includes further DNA sequences coding for the same CDR3. Written as DNA, the CDR3 is TGTGCCAGCTCACCAGCCGCTAACACTGAAGCTTTCTTT. Amino acid sequence: CASSPAANTEAFF. V and J are TRBV18 and TRBJ1-1; the D is unclear. The CDR3 has 13 amino acids. The V gene's germline CDR1 is KGHSH and CDR2 LQKENI. The V gene lost 2 bases and the J gene lost 2 bases, with 6 bases spanning the gap.

The V gene is TRBV18, the J gene TRBJ2-1, with 10 bases fitting TRBD2. Looked up from germline, CDR1 is KGHSH and CDR2 is LQKENI. The CDR3 is 18 residues long. J lost 0 bases, V lost 4 bases, and 9 bases had no gene match. The chain's CDR3 is CASSLSLSSGSSYNEQFF. The CDR3 DNA sequence: TGTGCCAGCTCACTCAGCTTGTCTAGCGGGAGCTCCTACAATGAGCAGTTCTTC. The complete variable domain, with remaining parts taken from reference TRBV18 and TRBJ2-1, reads NAGVMQNPRHLVRRRGQEARLRCSPMKGHSHVYWYRQLPEEGLKFMVYLQKENIIDESGMPKERFSAEFPKEGPSILRIQQVVRGDSAAYFCASSLSLSSGSSYNEQFFGPGTRLTVL.

The chain combines TRBV30 with TRBJ1-2; TRBD1 agrees at 7 bases. Looked up from germline, CDR1 is GTSNPN and CDR2 is SVGIG (reference sequence). This CDR3 spans 13 amino acids. V lost 3 bases to trimming and J lost 8 bases; unmatched junction nucleotides: 9. This CDR3 is CAWSVGGSRGYTF. CDR3 nucleotide sequence: TGTGCCTGGAGCGTAGGGGGCTCAAGGGGCTACACCTTC.

To note about this clone: Additional DNA sequences in this sample encode the identical CDR3. The chain carries TRBV30 and TRBJ1-4; D unresolved. The CDR3 sequence is 13 residues long. Germline assignment: CDR1 GTSNPN and CDR2 SVGIG (reference sequence). The V and J ends lost 0 bases and 4 bases respectively, with 6 bases between them. CDR3 residues: CAWSVRVNEKLFF. The CDR3 nucleotides read TGTGCCTGGAGTGTAAGGGTTAATGAAAAACTGTTTTTT.

The rearrangement links TRBV19 to TRBJ1-2; D gene ambiguous. Per germline, CDR1 LNHDA and CDR2 SQIVND (reference sequence). Between the trimmed V and J ends, which lost 1 base and 5 bases, there was a span of 11 bases. This CDR3 spans 14 amino acids. The CDR3 protein is CASSIVGEWYGYTF. The CDR3 bases are TGTGCCAGTAGTATAGTGGGAGAGTGGTATGGCTACACCTTC.